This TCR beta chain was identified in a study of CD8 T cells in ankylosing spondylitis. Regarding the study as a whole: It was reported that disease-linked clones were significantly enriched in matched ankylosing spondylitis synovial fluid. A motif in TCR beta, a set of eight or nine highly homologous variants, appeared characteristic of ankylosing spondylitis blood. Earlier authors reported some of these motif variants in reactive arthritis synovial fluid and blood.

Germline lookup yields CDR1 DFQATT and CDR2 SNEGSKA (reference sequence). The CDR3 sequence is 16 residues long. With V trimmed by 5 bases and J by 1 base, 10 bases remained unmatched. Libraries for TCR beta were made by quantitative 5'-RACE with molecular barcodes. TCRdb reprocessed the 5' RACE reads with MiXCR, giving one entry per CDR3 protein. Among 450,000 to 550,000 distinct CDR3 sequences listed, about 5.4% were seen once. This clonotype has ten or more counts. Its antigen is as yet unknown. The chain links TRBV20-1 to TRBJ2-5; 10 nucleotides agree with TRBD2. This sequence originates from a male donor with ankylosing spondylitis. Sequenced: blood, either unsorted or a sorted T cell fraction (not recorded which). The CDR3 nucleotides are TGCAGTGCTTGCCCGATCGTAGCGGGAGGCCAAGAGACCCAGTACTTC. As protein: CSACPIVAGGQETQYF.